These 6 T cell receptor beta chains came from one sample sequenced in a study of cytomegalovirus exposure and HLA in healthy donors. The PCR contained 60 Vbeta and 13 Jbeta primers. Method: immunoSEQ multiplex PCR; TCRdb's copy keeps in-frame clones and lacks some. The table shows about 200,000 clones, with over 80% occurring only once. What was sequenced was PBMCs. Source of these receptors: a boy aged 2 to 10 in good health and CMV-seronegative.

This rearrangement joins TRBV11-2 to TRBJ1-2, with 7 bases aligning to TRBD1. The J segment lost 0 bases and the V segment lost 0 bases, leaving 7 bases of the junction unmatched. Germline V CDR1 and CDR2: SGHAT, FQNNGV. The length of the CDR3 is 17 residues. The CDR3 DNA follows: TGTGCCAGCAGCTTAGATCCCCGGACAGGAGCTAACTATGGCTACACCTTC. This translates into CASSLDPRTGANYGYTF.

This chain links TRBV7-9 with TRBJ1-1; 8 nucleotides agree with TRBD1. V trimming: 3 bases; J trimming: 5 bases; junction bases outside the gene matches: 14. Germline CDR1 reads SEHNR; CDR2 reads FQNEAQ (reference sequence). This CDR3 has 17 residues. CDR3 sequence: CASSLLNEKQGATEAFF. The CDR3 DNA reads TGTGCCAGCAGCTTGTTAAACGAAAAGCAGGGGGCAACTGAAGCTTTCTTT. Complete variable domain (other parts from reference TRBV7-9 and TRBJ1-1): DTGVSQNPRHKITKRGQNVTFRCDPISEHNRLYWYRQTLGQGPEFLTYFQNEAQLEKSRLLSDRFSAERPKGSFSTLEIQRTEQGDSAMYLCASSLLNEKQGATEAFFGQGTRLTVV.

The chain couples TRBV6-5 to TRBJ1-1; 8 nucleotides agree with TRBD1. Germline values: CDR1 MNHEY, CDR2 SVGAGI. Unmatched junction bases numbered 7, after V lost 6 bases and J lost 7 bases. This CDR3 comprises 13 residues. CDR3: CASRGAGGGEAFF. The CDR3 DNA follows: TGTGCCAGCAGAGGGGCAGGGGGCGGTGAAGCTTTCTTT.

The V and J genes are TRBV27 and TRBJ1-5; 7 bases match TRBD1. CDR3 length: 14 residues. The V segment lost 4 bases and the J segment 6 bases; nucleotides outside the gene matches: 6. The germline gives CDR1 MNHEY, CDR2 SMNVEV (reference sequence). In nucleotides, the CDR3 is TGTGCCAGCAGTTCCCGACAGGGAGGTCAGCCCCAGCATTTT. It is translated as CASSSRQGGQPQHF.

V is TRBV30 and J is TRBJ2-3, with TRBD2 matching over 9 bases. The CDR3 is 17 residues long. In germline, CDR1 is GTSNPN, CDR2 SVGIG (reference sequence). The J segment lost 2 bases and the V segment lost 0 bases, leaving 9 bases of the junction unmatched. The CDR3 loop is CAWSVGGTSLLTDTQYF. The CDR3 DNA sequence: TGTGCCTGGAGTGTAGGTGGGACTAGCCTCCTCACAGATACGCAGTATTTT.

The rearrangement uses TRBV9 and TRBJ2-1, with TRBD2 matching 12 bases. CDR3 size: 15 residues. J lost 8 bases, V lost 3 bases, and 6 bases had no gene match. Germline V gene data show CDR1 as SGDLS and CDR2 as YYNGEE. CDR3 nucleotide sequence: TGTGCCAGCAGCGCGACTAGCGGGAGTATGGATGAGCAGTTCTTC. It encodes CASSATSGSMDEQFF.